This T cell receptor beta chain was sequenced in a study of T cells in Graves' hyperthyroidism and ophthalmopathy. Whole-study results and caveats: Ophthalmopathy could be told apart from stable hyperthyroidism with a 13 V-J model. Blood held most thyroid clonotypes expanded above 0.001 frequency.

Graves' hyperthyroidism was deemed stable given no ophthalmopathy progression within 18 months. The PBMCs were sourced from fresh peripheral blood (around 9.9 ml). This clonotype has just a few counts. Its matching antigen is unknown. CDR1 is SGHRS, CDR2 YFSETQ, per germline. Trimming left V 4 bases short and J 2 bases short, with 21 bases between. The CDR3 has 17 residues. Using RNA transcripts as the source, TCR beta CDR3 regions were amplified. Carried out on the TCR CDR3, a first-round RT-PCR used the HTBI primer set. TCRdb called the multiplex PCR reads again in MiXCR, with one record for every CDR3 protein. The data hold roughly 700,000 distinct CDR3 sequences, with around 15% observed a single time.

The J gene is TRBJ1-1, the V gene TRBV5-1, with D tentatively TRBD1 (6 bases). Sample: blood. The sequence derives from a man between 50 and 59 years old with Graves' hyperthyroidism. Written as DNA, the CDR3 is TGCGCCAGCAGCCCCAGACAGGCCCCCTGGGATAACACTGAAGCTTTCTTT. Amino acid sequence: CASSPRQAPWDNTEAFF. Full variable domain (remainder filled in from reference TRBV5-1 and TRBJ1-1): KAGVTQTPRYLIKTRGQQVTLSCSPISGHRSVSWYQQTPGQGLQFLFEYFSETQRNKGNFPGRFSGRQFSNSRSEMNVSTLELGDSALYLCASSPRQAPWDNTEAFFGQGTRLTVV.